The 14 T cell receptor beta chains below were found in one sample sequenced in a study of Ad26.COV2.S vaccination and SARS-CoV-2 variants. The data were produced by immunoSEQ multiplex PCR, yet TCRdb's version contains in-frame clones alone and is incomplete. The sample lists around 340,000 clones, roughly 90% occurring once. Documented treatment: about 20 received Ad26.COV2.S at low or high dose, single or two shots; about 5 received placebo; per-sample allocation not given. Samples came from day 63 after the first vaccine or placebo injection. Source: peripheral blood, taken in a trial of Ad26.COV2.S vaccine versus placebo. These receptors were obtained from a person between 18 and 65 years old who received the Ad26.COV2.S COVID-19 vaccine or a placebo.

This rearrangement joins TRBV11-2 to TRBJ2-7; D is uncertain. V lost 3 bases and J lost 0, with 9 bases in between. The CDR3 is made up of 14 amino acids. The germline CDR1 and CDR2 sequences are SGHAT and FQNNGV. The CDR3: CASSFLSSSYEQYF. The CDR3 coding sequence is TGTGCCAGCAGCTTTCTTAGTAGCTCCTACGAGCAGTACTTC.

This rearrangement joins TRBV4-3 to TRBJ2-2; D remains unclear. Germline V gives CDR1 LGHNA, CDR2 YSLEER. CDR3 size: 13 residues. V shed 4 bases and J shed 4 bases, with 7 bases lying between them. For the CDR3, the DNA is TGCGCCAGCAGCCTTATCAGCACCGGGGAGCTGTTTTTT. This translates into CASSLISTGELFF.

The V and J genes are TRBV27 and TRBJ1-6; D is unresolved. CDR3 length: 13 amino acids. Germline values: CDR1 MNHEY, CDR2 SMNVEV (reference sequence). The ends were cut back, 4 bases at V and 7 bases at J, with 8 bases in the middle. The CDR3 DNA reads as TGTGCCAGCAGTTCGGTCAGGAATTCACCCCTCCACTTT. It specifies CASSSVRNSPLHF.

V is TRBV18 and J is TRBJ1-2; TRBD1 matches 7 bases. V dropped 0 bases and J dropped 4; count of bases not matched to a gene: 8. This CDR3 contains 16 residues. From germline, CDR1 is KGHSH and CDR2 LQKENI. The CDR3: CASSPPTGTVGYGYTF. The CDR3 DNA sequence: TGTGCCAGCTCACCACCGACAGGGACAGTGGGCTATGGCTACACCTTC.

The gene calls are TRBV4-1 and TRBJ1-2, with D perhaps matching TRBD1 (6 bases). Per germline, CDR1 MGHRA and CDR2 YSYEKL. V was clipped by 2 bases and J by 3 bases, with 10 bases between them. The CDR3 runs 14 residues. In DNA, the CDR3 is TGCGCCAGCAGCCAAAACAGGGTGGACTATGGCTACACCTTC. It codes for CASSQNRVDYGYTF.

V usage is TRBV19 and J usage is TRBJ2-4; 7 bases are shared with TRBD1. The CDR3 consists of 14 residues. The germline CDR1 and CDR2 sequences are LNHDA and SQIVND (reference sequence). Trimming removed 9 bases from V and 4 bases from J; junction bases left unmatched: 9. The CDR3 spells CASQDRGHKNIQYF. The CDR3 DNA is TGTGCCAGCCAAGATAGGGGGCATAAAAACATTCAGTACTTC.

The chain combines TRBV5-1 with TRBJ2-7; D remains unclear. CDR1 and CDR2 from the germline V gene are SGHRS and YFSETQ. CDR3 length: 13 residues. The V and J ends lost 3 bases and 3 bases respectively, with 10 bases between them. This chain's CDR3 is CASSSDALYEQYF. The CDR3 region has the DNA TGCGCCAGCAGCTCCGACGCCCTCTACGAGCAGTACTTC.

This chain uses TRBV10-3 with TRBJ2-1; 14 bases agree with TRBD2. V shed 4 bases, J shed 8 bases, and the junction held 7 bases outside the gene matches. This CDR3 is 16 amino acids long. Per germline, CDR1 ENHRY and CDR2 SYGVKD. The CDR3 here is CAISAGLAGAPDEQFF. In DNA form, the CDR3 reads TGTGCCATCAGTGCGGGACTAGCGGGAGCCCCCGATGAGCAGTTCTTC.

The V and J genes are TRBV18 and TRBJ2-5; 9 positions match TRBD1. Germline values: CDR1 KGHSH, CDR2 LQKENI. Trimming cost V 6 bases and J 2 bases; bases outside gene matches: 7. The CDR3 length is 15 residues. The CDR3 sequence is CASSRTGVTQETQYF. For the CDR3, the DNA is TGTGCCAGCTCCCGGACAGGGGTTACACAAGAGACCCAGTACTTC.

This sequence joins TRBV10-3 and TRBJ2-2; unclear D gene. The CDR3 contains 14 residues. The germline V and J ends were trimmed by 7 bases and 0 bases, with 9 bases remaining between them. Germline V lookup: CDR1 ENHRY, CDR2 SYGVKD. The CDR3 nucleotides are TGTGCCATCAAGGGTAGCCCGAACACCGGGGAGCTGTTTTTT. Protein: CAIKGSPNTGELFF.

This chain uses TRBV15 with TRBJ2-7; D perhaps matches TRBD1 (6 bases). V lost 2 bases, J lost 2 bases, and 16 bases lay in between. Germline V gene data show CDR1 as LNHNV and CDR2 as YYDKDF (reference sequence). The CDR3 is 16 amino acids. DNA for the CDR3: TGTGCCACCAGCAGAAAACAGGGCCGTTTCCCCTACGAGCAGTACTTC. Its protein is CATSRKQGRFPYEQYF. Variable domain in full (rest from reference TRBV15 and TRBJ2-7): DAMVIQNPRYQVTQFGKPVTLSCSQTLNHNVMYWYQQKSSQAPKLLFHYYDKDFNNEADTPDNFQSRRPNTSFCFLDIRSPGLGDTAMYLCATSRKQGRFPYEQYFGPGTRLTVT.

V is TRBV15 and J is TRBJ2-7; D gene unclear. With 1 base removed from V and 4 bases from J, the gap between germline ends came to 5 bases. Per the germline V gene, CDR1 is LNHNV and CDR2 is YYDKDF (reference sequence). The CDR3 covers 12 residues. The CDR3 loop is CATSRGQYEQYF. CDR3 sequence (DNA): TGTGCCACCAGCAGAGGGCAATACGAGCAGTACTTC.

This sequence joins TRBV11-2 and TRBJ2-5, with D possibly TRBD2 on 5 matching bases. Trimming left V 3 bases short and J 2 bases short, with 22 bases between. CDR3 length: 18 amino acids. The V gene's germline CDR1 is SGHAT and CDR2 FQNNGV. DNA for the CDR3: TGTGCCAGCAGCTTGGTCACAAACCCCTTATCGGGGCAAGAGACCCAGTACTTC. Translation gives CASSLVTNPLSGQETQYF.

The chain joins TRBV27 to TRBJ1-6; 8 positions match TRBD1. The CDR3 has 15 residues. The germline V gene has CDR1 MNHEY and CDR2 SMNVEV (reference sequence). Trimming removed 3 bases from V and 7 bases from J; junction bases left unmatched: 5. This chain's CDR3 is CASSFSQGANSPLHF. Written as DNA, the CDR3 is TGTGCCAGCAGTTTTAGTCAGGGGGCGAATTCACCCCTCCACTTT.